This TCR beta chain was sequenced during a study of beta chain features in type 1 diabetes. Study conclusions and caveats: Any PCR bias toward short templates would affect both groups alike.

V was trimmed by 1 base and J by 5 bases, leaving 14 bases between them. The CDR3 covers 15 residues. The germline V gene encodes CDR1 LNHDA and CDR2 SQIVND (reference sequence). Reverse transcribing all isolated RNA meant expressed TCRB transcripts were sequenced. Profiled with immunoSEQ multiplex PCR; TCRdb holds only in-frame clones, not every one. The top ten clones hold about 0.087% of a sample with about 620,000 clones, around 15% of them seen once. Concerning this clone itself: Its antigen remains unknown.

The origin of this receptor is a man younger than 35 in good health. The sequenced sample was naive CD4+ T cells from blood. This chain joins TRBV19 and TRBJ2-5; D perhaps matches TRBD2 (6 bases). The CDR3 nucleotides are TGTGCCAGTAGTATAGCTTCCGGGACTGCGGAGACCCAGTACTTC. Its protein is CASSIASGTAETQYF.